This TCR beta chain stems from a study of cytomegalovirus exposure and HLA in healthy donors. This CDR3 region has 15 residues. The germline V and J ends were trimmed by 6 bases and 2 bases, with 14 bases remaining between them. Germline V gene data show CDR1 as SGHAT and CDR2 as FQNNGV. Regarding the study as a whole: In a later analysis, across HLA loci, associated TCR counts were highest for DRB1, lowest for HLA-C.

Both 60 Vbeta primers and 13 Jbeta primers went into the PCR. Original data processing: Roughly 10 million shared chains were among around 78 million unique TCR beta chains counted in a later analysis. TCRdb's copy holds only in-frame clones and misses some; the assay was immunoSEQ multiplex PCR. V and J calls and clone size are as listed in that table; D and trimming were resolved from the DNA. The profile shows around 150,000 clones, around 74% of them singletons. About this clone: The antigen remains undetermined.

The sequencing sample was made of PBMCs. This TCR derives from a man between 18 and 35 years old in good health and CMV-seronegative. The chain employs TRBV11-2 and TRBJ2-1, with D hard to call. CDR3 DNA sequence: TGTGCCAGCAGGGAGCAGACGGCCACCTACAATGAGCAGTTCTTC. It encodes CASREQTATYNEQFF.